This T cell receptor (beta chain) was profiled in a study of blood T cell repertoires in COVID-19. Study-wide background: Acute and convalescent COVID-19 samples came from the United States, Italy and Spain. From T cells, B-cell-depleted T cells, or PBMCs came the material, which was cDNA or gDNA.

This table comes from immunoSEQ multiplex PCR, and its TCRdb copy is limited to in-frame clones, with some not included. The profile shows 150,000 to 200,000 clones, roughly 90% of them singletons. CDR1 and CDR2 from the germline V gene are SGHDN and FVKESK. Trimming left V 1 base short and J 10 bases short, with 14 bases between. The CDR3 loop spans 15 amino acids. The sequenced material came from peripheral blood. The sequence derives from a young man with acute or convalescent COVID-19. The V and J genes are TRBV14 and TRBJ1-6, with D unclear. CDR3 amino acids: CASSQVGGFASPLHF. DNA of the CDR3: TGTGCCAGCAGCCAAGTAGGAGGGTTCGCGTCACCCCTCCACTTT.